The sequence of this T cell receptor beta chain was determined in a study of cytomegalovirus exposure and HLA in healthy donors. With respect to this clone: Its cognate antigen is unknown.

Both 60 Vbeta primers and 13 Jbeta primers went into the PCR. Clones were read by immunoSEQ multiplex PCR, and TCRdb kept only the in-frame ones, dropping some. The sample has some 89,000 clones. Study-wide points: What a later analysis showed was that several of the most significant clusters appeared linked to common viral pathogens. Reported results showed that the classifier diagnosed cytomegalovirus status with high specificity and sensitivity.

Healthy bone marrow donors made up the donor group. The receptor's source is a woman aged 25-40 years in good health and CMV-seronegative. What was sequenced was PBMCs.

The CDR3: CASSRGLYEQYF. CDR3 DNA sequence: TGTGCCAGCAGCCGGGGTCTTTACGAGCAGTACTTC. The rearrangement joins TRBV11-2 to TRBJ2-7; perhaps TRBD2 as D (5 bases). Germline CDR1 reads SGHAT; CDR2 reads FQNNGV. The V end was cut by 5 bases, the J end by 4 bases, with 9 bases between. There are 12 residues in the CDR3.